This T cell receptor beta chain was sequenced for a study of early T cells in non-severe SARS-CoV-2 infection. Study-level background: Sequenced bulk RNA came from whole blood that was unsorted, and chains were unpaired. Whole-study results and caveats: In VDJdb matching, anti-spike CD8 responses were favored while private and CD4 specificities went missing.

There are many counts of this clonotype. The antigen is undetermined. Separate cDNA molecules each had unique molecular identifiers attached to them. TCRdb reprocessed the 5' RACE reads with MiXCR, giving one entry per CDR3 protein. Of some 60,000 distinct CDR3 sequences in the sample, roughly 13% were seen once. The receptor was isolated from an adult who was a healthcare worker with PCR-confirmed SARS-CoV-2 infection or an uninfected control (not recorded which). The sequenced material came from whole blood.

The CDR3 sequence: CASSSPDRVGEQYF. CDR3 DNA: TGTGCCAGCAGTTCCCCAGACAGGGTAGGCGAGCAGTACTTC. The gene calls are TRBV6-1 and TRBJ2-7; 7 bases match TRBD1. The ends lost 5 bases at V and 6 bases at J; junction bases unmatched: 10. CDR1 MNHNS and CDR2 SASEGT come from the germline V gene. The length of the CDR3 is 14 residues.